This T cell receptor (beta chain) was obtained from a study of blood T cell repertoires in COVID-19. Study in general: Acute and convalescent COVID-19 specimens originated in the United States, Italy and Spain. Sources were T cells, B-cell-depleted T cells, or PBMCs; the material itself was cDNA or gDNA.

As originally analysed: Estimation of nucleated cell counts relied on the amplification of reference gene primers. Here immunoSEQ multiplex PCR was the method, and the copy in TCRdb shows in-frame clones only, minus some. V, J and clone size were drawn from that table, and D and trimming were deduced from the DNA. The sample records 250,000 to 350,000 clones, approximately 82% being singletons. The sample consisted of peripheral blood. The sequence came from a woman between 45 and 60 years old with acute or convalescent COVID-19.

The CDR3 reads CASSWGPRGDQETQYF. CDR3 sequence (DNA): TGTGCCAGCAGCTGGGGACCCAGGGGAGACCAAGAGACCCAGTACTTC. V gene TRBV9 combines with J gene TRBJ2-5; maybe TRBD1 (6 bases). The CDR3 is 16 amino acids. V shed 4 bases and J shed 0 bases, with 16 bases lying between them. Germline-derived CDR1 and CDR2 are SGDLS and YYNGEE.